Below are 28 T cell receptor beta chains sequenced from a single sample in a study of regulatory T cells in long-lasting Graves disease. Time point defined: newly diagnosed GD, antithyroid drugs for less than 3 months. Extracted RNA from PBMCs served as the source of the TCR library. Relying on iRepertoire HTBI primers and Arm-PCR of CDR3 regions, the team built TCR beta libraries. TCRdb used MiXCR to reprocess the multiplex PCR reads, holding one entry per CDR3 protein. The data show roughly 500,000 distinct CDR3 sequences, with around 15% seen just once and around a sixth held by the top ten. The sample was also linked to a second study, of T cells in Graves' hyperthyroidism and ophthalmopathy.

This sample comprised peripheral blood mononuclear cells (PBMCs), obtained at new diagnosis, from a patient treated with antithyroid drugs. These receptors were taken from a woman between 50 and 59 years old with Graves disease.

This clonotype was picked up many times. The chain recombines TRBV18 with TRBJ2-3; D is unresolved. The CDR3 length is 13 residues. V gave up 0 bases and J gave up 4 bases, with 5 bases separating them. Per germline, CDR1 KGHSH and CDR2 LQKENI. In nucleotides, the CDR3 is TGTGCCAGCTCACCACCACCCCCAGATACGCAGTATTTT. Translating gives CASSPPPPDTQYF. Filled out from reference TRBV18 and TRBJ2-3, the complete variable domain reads NAGVMQNPRHLVRRRGQEARLRCSPMKGHSHVYWYRQLPEEGLKFMVYLQKENIIDESGMPKERFSAEFPKEGPSILRIQQVVRGDSAAYFCASSPPPPDTQYFGPGTRLTVL.

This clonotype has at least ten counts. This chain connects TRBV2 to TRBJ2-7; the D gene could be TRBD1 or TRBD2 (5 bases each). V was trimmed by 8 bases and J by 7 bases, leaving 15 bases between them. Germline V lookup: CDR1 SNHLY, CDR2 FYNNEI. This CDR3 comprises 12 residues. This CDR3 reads CASVFGGGEQYF. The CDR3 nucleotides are TGTGCCAGCGTCTTCGGTGGGGGTGAGCAGTACTTC.

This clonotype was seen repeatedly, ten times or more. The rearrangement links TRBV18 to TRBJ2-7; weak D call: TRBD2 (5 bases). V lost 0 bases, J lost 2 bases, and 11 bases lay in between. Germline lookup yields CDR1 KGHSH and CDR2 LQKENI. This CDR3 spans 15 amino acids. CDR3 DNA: TGTGCCAGCTCACCACCGGGCGGGCGGACCTACGAGCAGTACTTC. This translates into CASSPPGGRTYEQYF. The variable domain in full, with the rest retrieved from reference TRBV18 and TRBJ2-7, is NAGVMQNPRHLVRRRGQEARLRCSPMKGHSHVYWYRQLPEEGLKFMVYLQKENIIDESGMPKERFSAEFPKEGPSILRIQQVVRGDSAAYFCASSPPGGRTYEQYFGPGTRLTVT.

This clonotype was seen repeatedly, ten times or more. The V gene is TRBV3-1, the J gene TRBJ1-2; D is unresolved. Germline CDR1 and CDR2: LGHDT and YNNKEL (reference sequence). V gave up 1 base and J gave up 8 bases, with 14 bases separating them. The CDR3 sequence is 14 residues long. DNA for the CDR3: TGTGCCAGCAGCCAAGGGGGAGAGAAAGGGGGCTACACCTTC. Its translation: CASSQGGEKGGYTF.

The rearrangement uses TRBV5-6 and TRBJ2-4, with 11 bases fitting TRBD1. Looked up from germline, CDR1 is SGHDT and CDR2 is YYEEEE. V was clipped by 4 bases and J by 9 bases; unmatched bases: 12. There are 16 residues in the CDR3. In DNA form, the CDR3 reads TGTGCCAGCAGCCCACTCCCCGGGACAGGGGGAGGCATTCAGTACTTC. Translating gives CASSPLPGTGGGIQYF.

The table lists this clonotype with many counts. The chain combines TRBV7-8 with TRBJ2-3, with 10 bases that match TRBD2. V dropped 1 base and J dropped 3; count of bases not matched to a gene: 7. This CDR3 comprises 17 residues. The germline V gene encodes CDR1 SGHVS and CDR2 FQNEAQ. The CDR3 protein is CASSLEGAGGQTDTQYF. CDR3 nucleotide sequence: TGTGCCAGCAGCTTAGAGGGAGCGGGAGGGCAAACAGATACGCAGTATTTT.

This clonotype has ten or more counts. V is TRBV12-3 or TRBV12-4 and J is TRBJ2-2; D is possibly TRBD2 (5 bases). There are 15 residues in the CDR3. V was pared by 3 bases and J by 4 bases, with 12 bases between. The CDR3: CASSFGLHTTGELFF. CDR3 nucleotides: TGTGCCAGCAGTTTCGGACTCCATACCACCGGGGAGCTGTTTTTT.

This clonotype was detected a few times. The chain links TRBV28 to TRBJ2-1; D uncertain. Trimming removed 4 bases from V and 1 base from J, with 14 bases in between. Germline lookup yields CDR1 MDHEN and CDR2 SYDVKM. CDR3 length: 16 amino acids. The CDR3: CASSSPSTASYNEQFF. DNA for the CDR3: TGTGCCAGCAGTTCCCCTTCGACGGCATCCTACAATGAGCAGTTCTTC.

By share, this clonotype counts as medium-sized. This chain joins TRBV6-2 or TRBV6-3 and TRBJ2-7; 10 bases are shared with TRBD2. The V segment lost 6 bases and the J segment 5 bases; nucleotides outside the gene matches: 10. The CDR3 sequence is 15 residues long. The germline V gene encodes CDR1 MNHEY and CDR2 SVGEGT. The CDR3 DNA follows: TGTGCCAGCAGCGGCGAGTCTAGCGGGAGTCACGAGCAGTACTTC. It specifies CASSGESSGSHEQYF.

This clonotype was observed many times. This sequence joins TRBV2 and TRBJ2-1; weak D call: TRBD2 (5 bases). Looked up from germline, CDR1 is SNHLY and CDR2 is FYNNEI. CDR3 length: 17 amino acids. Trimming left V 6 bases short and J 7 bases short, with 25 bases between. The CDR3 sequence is CASRPRAQQRPGNEQFF. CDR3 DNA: TGTGCCAGCAGGCCGCGGGCTCAGCAACGTCCAGGTAATGAGCAGTTCTTC.

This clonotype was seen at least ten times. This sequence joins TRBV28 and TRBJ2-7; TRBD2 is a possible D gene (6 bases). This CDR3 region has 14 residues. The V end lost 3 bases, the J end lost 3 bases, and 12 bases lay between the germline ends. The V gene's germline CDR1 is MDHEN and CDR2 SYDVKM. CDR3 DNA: TGTGCCAGCAGTTTTCGCCAGCGGGTCTACGAGCAGTACTTC. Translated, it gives CASSFRQRVYEQYF. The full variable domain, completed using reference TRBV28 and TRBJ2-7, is DVKVTQSSRYLVKRTGEKVFLECVQDMDHENMFWYRQDPGLGLRLIYFSYDVKMKEKGDIPEGYSVSREKKERFSLILESASTNQTSMYLCASSFRQRVYEQYFGPGTRLTVT.

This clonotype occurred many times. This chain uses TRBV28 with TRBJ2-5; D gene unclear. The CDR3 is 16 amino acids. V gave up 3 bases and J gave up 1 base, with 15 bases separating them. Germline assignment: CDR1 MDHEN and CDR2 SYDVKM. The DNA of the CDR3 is TGTGCCAGCAGTTTCGGCCAGGCTCTCTTCCAAGAGACCCAGTACTTC. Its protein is CASSFGQALFQETQYF.

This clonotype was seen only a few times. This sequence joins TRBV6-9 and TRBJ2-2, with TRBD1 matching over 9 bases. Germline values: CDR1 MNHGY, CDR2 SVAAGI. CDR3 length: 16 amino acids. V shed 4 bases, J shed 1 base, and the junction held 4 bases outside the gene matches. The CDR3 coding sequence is TGTGCCAGCAGTTCGAAGACAGGGGGGAACACCGGGGAGCTGTTTTTT. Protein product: CASSSKTGGNTGELFF.

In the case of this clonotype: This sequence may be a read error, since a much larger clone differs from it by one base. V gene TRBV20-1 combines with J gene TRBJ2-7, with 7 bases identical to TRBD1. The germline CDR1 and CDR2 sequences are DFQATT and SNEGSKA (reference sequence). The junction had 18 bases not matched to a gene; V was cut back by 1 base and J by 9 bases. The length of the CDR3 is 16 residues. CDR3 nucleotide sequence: TGCAGTGCTAGAGGTCAGGGGGAACGTAGGGACCCTAGGCAGTACTTC. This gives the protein CSARGQGERRDPRQYF.

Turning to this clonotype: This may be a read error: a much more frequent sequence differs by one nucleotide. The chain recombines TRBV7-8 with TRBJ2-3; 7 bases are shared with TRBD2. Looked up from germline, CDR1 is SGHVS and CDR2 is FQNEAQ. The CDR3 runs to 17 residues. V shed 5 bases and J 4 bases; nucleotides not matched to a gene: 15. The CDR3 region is CASSLPWASGSSDTQYF. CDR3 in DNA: TGTGCCAGCAGCCTACCGTGGGCTAGCGGCTCCTCAGATACGCAGTATTTT.

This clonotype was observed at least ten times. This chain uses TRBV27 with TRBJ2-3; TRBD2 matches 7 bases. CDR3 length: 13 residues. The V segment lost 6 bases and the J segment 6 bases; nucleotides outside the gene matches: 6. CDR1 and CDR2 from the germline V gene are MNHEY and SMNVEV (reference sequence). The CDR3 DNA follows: TGTGCCAGCAGATTTGCGGGAGTTGATACGCAGTATTTT. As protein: CASRFAGVDTQYF.

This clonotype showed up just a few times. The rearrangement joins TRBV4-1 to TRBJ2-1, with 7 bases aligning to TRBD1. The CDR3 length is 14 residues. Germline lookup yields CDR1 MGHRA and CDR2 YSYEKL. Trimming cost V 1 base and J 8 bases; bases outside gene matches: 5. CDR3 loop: CASSQVTGRDEQFF. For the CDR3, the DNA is TGCGCCAGCAGCCAAGTGACAGGGCGGGATGAGCAGTTCTTC.

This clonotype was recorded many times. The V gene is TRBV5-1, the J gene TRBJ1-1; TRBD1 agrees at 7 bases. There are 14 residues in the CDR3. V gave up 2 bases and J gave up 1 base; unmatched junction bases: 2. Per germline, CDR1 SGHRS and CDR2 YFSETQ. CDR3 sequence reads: CASSFGTENTEAFF. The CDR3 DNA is TGCGCCAGCAGCTTCGGGACAGAGAACACTGAAGCTTTCTTT.

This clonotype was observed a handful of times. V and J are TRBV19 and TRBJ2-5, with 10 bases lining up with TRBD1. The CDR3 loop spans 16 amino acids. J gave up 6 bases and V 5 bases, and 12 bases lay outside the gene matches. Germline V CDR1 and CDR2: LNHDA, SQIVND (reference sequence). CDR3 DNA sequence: TGTGCCAGTAGTCGCCTCCGGGACAGGGGTTGGCAGACCCAGTACTTC. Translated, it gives CASSRLRDRGWQTQYF.

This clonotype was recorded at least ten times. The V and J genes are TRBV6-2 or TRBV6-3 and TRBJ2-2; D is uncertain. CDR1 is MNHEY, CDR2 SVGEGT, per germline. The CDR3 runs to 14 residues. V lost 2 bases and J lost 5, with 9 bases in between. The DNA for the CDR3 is TGTGCCAGCAGTTACCCGACGCAAACCGGGGAGCTGTTTTTT. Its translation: CASSYPTQTGELFF.

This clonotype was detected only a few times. CDR3 DNA sequence: TGTGCCATTTCTGTGGGACTAGCGGATGCCGGGGAGCTGTTTTTT. Translation gives CAISVGLADAGELFF. The chain combines TRBV10-3 with TRBJ2-2; 11 bases are shared with TRBD2. Germline CDR1 is ENHRY and CDR2 is SYGVKD. Trimming removed 9 bases from V and 6 bases from J; junction bases left unmatched: 9. The CDR3 sequence is 15 residues long.

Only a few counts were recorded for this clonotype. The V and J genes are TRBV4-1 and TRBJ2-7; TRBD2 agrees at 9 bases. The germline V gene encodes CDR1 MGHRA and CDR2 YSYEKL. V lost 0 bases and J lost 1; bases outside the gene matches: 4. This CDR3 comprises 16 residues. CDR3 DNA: TGCGCCAGCAGCCAAGAGGTTAGCGGGAGTTCCTACGAGCAGTACTTC. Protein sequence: CASSQEVSGSSYEQYF.

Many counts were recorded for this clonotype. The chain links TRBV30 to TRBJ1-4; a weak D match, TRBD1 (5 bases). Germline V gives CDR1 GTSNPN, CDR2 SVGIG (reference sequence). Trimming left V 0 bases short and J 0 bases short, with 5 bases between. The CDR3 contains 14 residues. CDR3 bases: TGTGCCTGGAGTGTGGGGGCAACTAATGAAAAACTGTTTTTT. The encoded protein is CAWSVGATNEKLFF.

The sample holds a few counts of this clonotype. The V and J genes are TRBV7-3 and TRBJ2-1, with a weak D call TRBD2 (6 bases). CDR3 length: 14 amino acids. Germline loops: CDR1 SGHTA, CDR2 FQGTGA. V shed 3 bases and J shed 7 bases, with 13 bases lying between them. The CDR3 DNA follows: TGTGCCAGCAGCTTCGGCGGACTATCTAATGAGCAGTTCTTC. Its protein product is CASSFGGLSNEQFF.

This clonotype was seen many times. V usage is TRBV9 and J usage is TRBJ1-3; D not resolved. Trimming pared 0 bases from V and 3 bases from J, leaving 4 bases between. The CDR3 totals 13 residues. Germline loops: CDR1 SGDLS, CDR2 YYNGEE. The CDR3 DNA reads TGTGCCAGCAGCGTAGAAAGTGGAAACACCATATATTTT. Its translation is CASSVESGNTIYF.

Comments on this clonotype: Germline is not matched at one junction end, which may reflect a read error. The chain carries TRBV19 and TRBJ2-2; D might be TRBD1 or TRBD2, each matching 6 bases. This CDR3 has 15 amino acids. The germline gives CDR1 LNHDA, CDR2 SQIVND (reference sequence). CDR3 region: CASSSQGGDTGGLFF. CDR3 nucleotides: TGTGCCAGTAGCAGCCAGGGTGGGGACACCGGGGGGCTGTTTTTT.

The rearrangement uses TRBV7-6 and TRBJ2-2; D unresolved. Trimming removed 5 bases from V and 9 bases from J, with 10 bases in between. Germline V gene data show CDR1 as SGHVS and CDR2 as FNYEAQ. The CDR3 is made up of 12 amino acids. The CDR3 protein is CASSQSQRELFF. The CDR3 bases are TGTGCCAGCAGCCAAAGTCAGCGGGAGCTGTTTTTT.

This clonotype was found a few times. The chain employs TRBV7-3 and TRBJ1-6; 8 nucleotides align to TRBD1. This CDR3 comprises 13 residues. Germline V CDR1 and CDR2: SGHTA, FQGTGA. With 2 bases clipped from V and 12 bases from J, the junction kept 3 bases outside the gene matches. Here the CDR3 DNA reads TGTGCCAGCAGCTTAGGACAGGGCGGACCCCTCCACTTT. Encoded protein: CASSLGQGGPLHF. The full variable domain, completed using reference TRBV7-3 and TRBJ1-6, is GAGVSQTPSNKVTEKGKYVELRCDPISGHTALYWYRQSLGQGPEFLIYFQGTGAADDSGLPNDRFFAVRPEGSVSTLKIQRTERGDSAVYLCASSLGQGGPLHFGNGTRLTVT.